This T cell receptor (beta chain) was profiled in a study of Graves' ophthalmopathy and Graves' hyperthyroidism. V shed 2 bases, J shed 5 bases, and the junction held 15 bases outside the gene matches. Germline V gene data show CDR1 as GTSNPN and CDR2 as SVGIG (reference sequence). This CDR3 has 16 residues. Stable hyperthyroidism meant no ophthalmopathy within 18 months of follow-up. The authors used Ficoll-Paque density gradient centrifugation to separate PBMCs. The input was around 10 ml of fresh peripheral blood. RNA transcripts were the template, and TCR beta CDR3 regions were amplified from them. HTBI primers primed a first-round RT-PCR, and a second-round multiplex PCR followed. A single record per CDR3 protein comes from TCRdb applying MiXCR to the multiplex PCR reads. In the table there are hundreds of thousands of distinct CDR3 sequences, about 21% of which are singletons.

The sample was peripheral blood. This TCR came from a woman aged 18-30 years with stable Graves' hyperthyroidism. This sequence joins TRBV30 and TRBJ2-7, with 7 nucleotides matching TRBD2. As DNA, the CDR3 is TGTGCCTGGAGTCAGCGGGGCGGGAGATCTGTCCACGAGCAGTACTTC. It codes for CAWSQRGGRSVHEQYF.